This TCR beta chain was observed in a study of T cells after yellow fever vaccination. One entry per CDR3 protein, called by TCRdb with MiXCR from the 5' RACE reads. Counted here are 500,000 to 650,000 distinct CDR3 sequences, roughly 12% occurring once; the ten biggest clones make up more than 13%. This clonotype was counted a few times. No antigen is known for it. Trimming removed 8 bases from V and 0 bases from J; junction bases left unmatched: 4. The CDR3 covers 15 residues. Germline CDR1 and CDR2: SNHLY and FYNNEI. General study results and limits: Primary-vaccination clones mostly resurfaced post-booster (96% CD4, approximately 90% CD8). The appearance of a small share of clonotypes in both CD4 and CD8 compartments was observed.

This receptor was identified in a man aged 25-45 years who received the YFV17D yellow fever vaccine. The source material was PBMCs, sampled on the day of the yellow fever booster vaccination. V and J are TRBV2 and TRBJ2-3; 11 bases fit TRBD2. In DNA, the CDR3 is TGTGCCAGCCTTTTAGCGGGGGGGAGCACAGATACGCAGTATTTT. It is translated as CASLLAGGSTDTQYF. The full variable domain, rest sourced from reference TRBV2 and TRBJ2-3, is EPEVTQTPSHQVTQMGQEVILRCVPISNHLYFYWYRQILGQKVEFLVSFYNNEISEKSEIFDDQFSVERPDGSNFTLKIRSTKLEDSAMYFCASLLAGGSTDTQYFGPGTRLTVL.